The next 27 T cell receptor beta chains were all read from a single sample in a study of T cells in Graves' hyperthyroidism and ophthalmopathy. Regions amplified from RNA transcripts were the TCR beta CDR3 regions. The study used the HTBI primer set for a first-round RT-PCR of the TCR CDR3. From the multiplex PCR reads, TCRdb called clonotypes with MiXCR, one entry per CDR3 protein. Of some 490,000 distinct CDR3 sequences in the sample, around a fifth are singletons; the top ten hold around 50%. The sample was blood. The receptors derive from a woman in her 70s with Graves' ophthalmopathy.

Remarks on this clonotype: At one of its ends the junction is not consistent with the germline gene, which may arise from a read error. V and J are TRBV28 and TRBJ2-5; 8 positions agree with TRBD2. CDR3 size: 13 residues. CDR1 and CDR2 from the germline V gene are MDHEN and SYDVKM. CDR3 protein: CASSWGGRTSLNF. The CDR3 coding sequence is TGTGCCAGCAGCTGGGGGGGAAGGACTAGCCTGAACTTC.

This chain joins TRBV18 and TRBJ2-1; D may correspond to TRBD1 or TRBD2 (6 bases each). Germline CDR1 is KGHSH and CDR2 is LQKENI. CDR3 length: 14 amino acids. The germline V and J ends were trimmed by 8 bases and 4 bases, with 15 bases remaining between them. CDR3 sequence reads: CASSPTGTYNEQFF. CDR3 sequence (DNA): TGTGCCAGCAGTCCCACAGGGACTTACAATGAGCAGTTCTTC.

The genes are TRBV6-2 or TRBV6-3 and TRBJ2-4; TRBD2 matches at 7 bases. The length of the CDR3 is 14 residues. With 3 bases clipped from V and 5 bases from J, the junction kept 4 bases outside the gene matches. The germline V gene encodes CDR1 MNHEY and CDR2 SVGEGT. CDR3 loop: CASSYGLAENIQYF. The CDR3 bases are TGTGCCAGCAGTTATGGGCTAGCGGAAAACATTCAGTACTTC.

To note about this clonotype: One junction end does not reproduce the germline sequence, and a read error may be involved. The chain is built from TRBV2 and TRBJ2-7; 11 bases are shared with TRBD2. The V gene's germline CDR1 is SNHLY and CDR2 FYNNEI. The CDR3 extends over 14 amino acids. CDR3: CPSSLGTSGYEQYF. The DNA of the CDR3 is TGTCCCAGCAGTTTGGGGACTAGCGGCTACGAGCAGTACTTC.

The rearrangement uses TRBV28 and TRBJ2-7; TRBD2 matches 10 bases. Germline CDR1 and CDR2: MDHEN and SYDVKM. J lost 0 bases, V lost 3 bases, and 5 bases had no gene match. The CDR3 runs to 16 residues. The CDR3 spells CASSFPLAGTSYEQYF. DNA of the CDR3: TGTGCCAGCAGTTTCCCACTAGCGGGGACCTCCTACGAGCAGTACTTC.

The chain joins TRBV2 to TRBJ1-1; the match to TRBD1 covers 7 bases. This CDR3 contains 15 residues. The trim removed 8 bases at V and 0 bases at J, leaving 9 bases unmatched. Germline CDR1 reads SNHLY; CDR2 reads FYNNEI. This chain's CDR3 is CASGLQGTLNTEAFF. CDR3 bases: TGTGCCAGCGGTCTACAGGGGACCTTGAACACTGAAGCTTTCTTT.

This clonotype has a handful of counts. The genes are TRBV6-1 and TRBJ1-6; 10 nucleotides match TRBD1. Germline CDR1 is MNHNS and CDR2 is SASEGT. The V segment lost 6 bases and the J segment 9 bases; nucleotides outside the gene matches: 5. The CDR3 consists of 14 residues. The CDR3 DNA is TGTGCCAGCAGCCCGGGACAGGGGTTTTCACCCCTCCACTTT. This sequence encodes CASSPGQGFSPLHF.

With regard to this clonotype: A much larger clone lies one base from this, so it may be a read error. The chain recombines TRBV12-3 or TRBV12-4 with TRBJ2-5; D may correspond to TRBD1 or TRBD2 (5 bases each). CDR3 length equals 13 residues. V was shortened by 3 bases and J by 2 bases, with 7 bases between the two germline ends. The CDR3, as DNA: TGTGCCAGCAGTTTTTGGGGGCAAGAGACCCAGTACTTC. Translation: CASSFWGQETQYF.

This clonotype turned up a few times. The chain links TRBV15 to TRBJ2-1; 8 bases line up with TRBD2. Trimming took 1 base from V and 10 from J; bases not matched to a gene: 9. Germline assignment: CDR1 LNHNV and CDR2 YYDKDF (reference sequence). The length of the CDR3 is 15 residues. CDR3 nucleotides: TGTGCCACCAGCAGAGTGGGACTAGGAGGCGGAGAGCAGTTCTTC. Translating gives CATSRVGLGGGEQFF.

The sample holds a few counts of this clonotype. V gene TRBV19 combines with J gene TRBJ2-1; TRBD1 matches 8 bases. V trimming: 5 bases; J trimming: 9 bases; junction bases outside the gene matches: 9. This CDR3 is 14 amino acids long. The germline CDR1 and CDR2 sequences are LNHDA and SQIVND (reference sequence). CDR3 sequence: CASSSKTGVSEQFF. In nucleotides, the CDR3 is TGTGCCAGTAGTTCTAAGACAGGGGTAAGTGAGCAGTTCTTC. Complete variable domain (other parts from reference TRBV19 and TRBJ2-1): DGGITQSPKYLFRKEGQNVTLSCEQNLNHDAMYWYRQDPGQGLRLIYYSQIVNDFQKGDIAEGYSVSREKKESFPLTVTSAQKNPTAFYLCASSSKTGVSEQFFGPGTRLTVL.

The sample holds many counts of this clonotype. This chain connects TRBV6-1 to TRBJ2-7, with TRBD1 matching 8 bases. V dropped 6 bases and J dropped 2; count of bases not matched to a gene: 9. Germline values: CDR1 MNHNS, CDR2 SASEGT. The CDR3 is 15 residues long. CDR3 loop: CASSPDRVRAYEQYF. CDR3 DNA: TGTGCCAGCAGCCCGGACAGGGTCCGAGCCTACGAGCAGTACTTC.

This clonotype has at least ten counts. The chain has TRBV7-2 and TRBJ2-5; possible D gene TRBD1, 6 bases. The CDR3 is 13 amino acids. The ends were cut back, 1 base at V and 3 bases at J, with 6 bases in the middle. Germline loops: CDR1 SGHTA, CDR2 FQGNSA. CDR3 in amino acids: CASSLGTEETQYF. The DNA for the CDR3 is TGTGCCAGCAGCTTAGGGACAGAAGAGACCCAGTACTTC.

This clonotype appeared a few times. The chain joins TRBV9 to TRBJ2-7; D gene uncertain. CDR1 is SGDLS, CDR2 YYNGEE, per germline. CDR3 length equals 11 residues. With 1 base removed from V and 5 bases from J, the gap between germline ends came to 4 bases. The CDR3 DNA reads as TGTGCCAGCAGCGTACTCAACGAGCAGTACTTC. It encodes CASSVLNEQYF. Full variable domain (missing parts from reference TRBV9 and TRBJ2-7): DSGVTQTPKHLITATGQRVTLRCSPRSGDLSVYWYQQSLDQGLQFLIQYYNGEERAKGNILERFSAQQFPDLHSELNLSSLELGDSALYFCASSVLNEQYFGPGTRLTVT.

This clonotype showed up many times. This rearrangement joins TRBV4-2 to TRBJ2-3; possible D gene TRBD2, 5 bases. From germline, CDR1 is LGHNA and CDR2 YNFKEQ. Trimming took 4 bases from V and 2 from J, leaving 13 bases between them. This CDR3 has 15 residues. The CDR3: CASSLEAEDTDTQYF. Written as DNA, the CDR3 is TGTGCCAGCAGCCTCGAAGCGGAGGACACAGATACGCAGTATTTT.

This clonotype was seen only a few times. The V and J genes are TRBV27 and TRBJ2-2; D is possibly TRBD2 (5 bases). Germline CDR1 is MNHEY and CDR2 is SMNVEV (reference sequence). The CDR3 covers 13 residues. V lost 3 bases to trimming and J lost 6 bases, with 8 bases between them. The CDR3 DNA follows: TGTGCCAGCAGTTTTCGGGATCCCGGGGAGCTGTTTTTT. This translates into CASSFRDPGELFF.

The table lists this clonotype with a few counts. The chain combines TRBV19 with TRBJ2-2, with 9 bases identical to TRBD2. Germline lookup yields CDR1 LNHDA and CDR2 SQIVND (reference sequence). The CDR3 length is 15 residues. J lost 2 bases, V lost 6 bases, and 4 bases had no gene match. The CDR3 loop is CASRASGINTGELFF. The DNA of the CDR3 is TGTGCCAGTAGAGCTAGCGGGATTAACACCGGGGAGCTGTTTTTT.

This clonotype has more than one count but fewer than ten. This chain links TRBV4-1 with TRBJ1-2, with D hard to call. The germline V and J ends were trimmed by 0 bases and 2 bases, with 7 bases remaining between them. CDR1 is MGHRA, CDR2 YSYEKL, per germline. The CDR3 is 14 amino acids. The CDR3: CASSQDAQNYGYTF. The CDR3 DNA reads as TGCGCCAGCAGCCAAGATGCCCAAAACTATGGCTACACCTTC.

J is TRBJ2-1 and V is TRBV19; D is uncertain. The CDR3 has 18 amino acids. The V gene's germline CDR1 is LNHDA and CDR2 SQIVND (reference sequence). Trimming took 5 bases from V and 1 from J, leaving 21 bases between them. The CDR3 DNA follows: TGTGCCAGTAGTCCCCGTTCAGCTATGTTAGGTTCCTACAATGAGCAGTTCTTC. It translates to CASSPRSAMLGSYNEQFF.

The chain uses TRBV7-2 and TRBJ2-7; possibly TRBD1 for D (5 bases). The germline V gene encodes CDR1 SGHTA and CDR2 FQGNSA. V dropped 1 base and J dropped 4 bases, with 14 bases sitting between them. CDR3 length: 15 amino acids. The CDR3 protein is CASSLGGYEKYEQYF. The DNA for the CDR3 is TGTGCCAGCAGCTTAGGGGGCTATGAAAAATACGAGCAGTACTTC.

The table lists this clonotype with a few counts. The V call is TRBV12-3 or TRBV12-4, the J call TRBJ1-3; 8 nucleotides agree with TRBD1. The length of the CDR3 is 14 residues. V shed 4 bases, J shed 2 bases, and the junction held 1 base outside the gene matches. In DNA, the CDR3 is TGTGCCAGCAGTTCCAGGGGGCCTGGAAACACCATATATTTT. It is translated as CASSSRGPGNTIYF.

The rearrangement links TRBV6-1 to TRBJ1-3; possibly TRBD1 for D (6 bases). Germline V gene data show CDR1 as MNHNS and CDR2 as SASEGT. Trimming shortened V by 7 bases and J by 0 bases, and 13 bases separated the two germline ends. The CDR3 totals 15 residues. The CDR3 coding sequence is TGTGCCAGCACCCCAGGGGCTATCTCTGGAAACACCATATATTTT. It is translated as CASTPGAISGNTIYF.

This clonotype was observed a handful of times. This rearrangement joins TRBV2 to TRBJ1-5, with 7 bases matching TRBD1. The ends lost 4 bases at V and 9 bases at J; junction bases unmatched: 6. CDR3 size: 13 residues. CDR1 is SNHLY, CDR2 FYNNEI, per germline. CDR3 residues: CASSVTGRAPQHF. The CDR3 DNA sequence: TGTGCCAGCAGTGTGACAGGGCGGGCGCCCCAGCATTTT.

The chain joins TRBV2 to TRBJ2-7; D is possibly TRBD2 (5 bases). The CDR3 spans 13 residues. In germline, CDR1 is SNHLY, CDR2 FYNNEI. Trimming removed 6 bases from V and 1 base from J, with 10 bases in between. The CDR3 protein is CASRARLSYEQYF. In nucleotides, the CDR3 is TGTGCCAGCAGGGCGAGACTATCCTACGAGCAGTACTTC.

This clonotype was counted at least ten times. The chain is built from TRBV12-3 or TRBV12-4 and TRBJ1-2; 8 bases match TRBD1. The CDR3 covers 13 residues. J gave up 8 bases and V 6 bases, and 8 bases lay outside the gene matches. This CDR3 is CASRPGTGGGYTF. DNA of the CDR3: TGTGCCAGCAGGCCCGGGACAGGAGGCGGCTACACCTTC.

The J gene is TRBJ2-4, the V gene TRBV19, with TRBD2 identical over 13 bases. The CDR3 has 15 residues. Germline V gene sequence: CDR1 LNHDA, CDR2 SQIVND (reference sequence). The junction had 4 bases not matched to a gene; V was cut back by 6 bases and J by 5 bases. The CDR3 is CASSRTSGRENIQYF. The CDR3, as DNA: TGTGCCAGTAGCCGAACTAGCGGGAGGGAAAACATTCAGTACTTC.

In its sample, this clonotype was seen a few times. The V gene is TRBV4-1, the J gene TRBJ1-2, with D unclear. Deletions cut 2 bases from V and 4 bases from J, with 17 bases between. From germline, CDR1 is MGHRA and CDR2 YSYEKL. There are 16 residues in the CDR3. CDR3 in DNA: TGCGCCAGCAGCCAACCGACAATGGGTCTTAGCTATGGCTACACCTTC. Residues: CASSQPTMGLSYGYTF.

The chain links TRBV6-2 or TRBV6-3 to TRBJ2-3; 13 bases match TRBD2. Germline V CDR1 and CDR2: MNHEY, SVGEGT. The CDR3 sequence is 16 residues long. The V gene end was trimmed by 4 bases and the J gene end by 5 bases; junction bases not matched to a gene: 6. The CDR3 loop reads CASSSLTSGRGDTQYF. In nucleotides, the CDR3 is TGTGCCAGCAGTTCGCTAACTAGCGGGAGGGGAGATACGCAGTATTTT.